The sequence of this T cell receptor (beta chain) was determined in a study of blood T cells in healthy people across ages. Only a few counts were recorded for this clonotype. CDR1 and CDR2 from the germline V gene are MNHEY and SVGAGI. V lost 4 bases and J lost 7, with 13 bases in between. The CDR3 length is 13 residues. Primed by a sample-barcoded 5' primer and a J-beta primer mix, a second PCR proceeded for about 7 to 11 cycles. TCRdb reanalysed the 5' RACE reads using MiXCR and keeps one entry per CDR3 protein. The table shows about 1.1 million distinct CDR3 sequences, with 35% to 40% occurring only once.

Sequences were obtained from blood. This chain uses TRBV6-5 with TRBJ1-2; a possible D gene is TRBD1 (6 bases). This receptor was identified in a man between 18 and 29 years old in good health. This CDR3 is CASSSQGLGGYTF. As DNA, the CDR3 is TGTGCCAGCAGTTCACAGGGCTTGGGTGGCTACACCTTC.